The 25 T cell receptor beta chains reported below all come from one sample, sequenced in a study of blood T cell repertoires in COVID-19. Clones were sequenced by immunoSEQ multiplex PCR, and TCRdb holds only the in-frame ones, with some missing. The repertoire consists of about 150,000 clones, with roughly four fifths occurring once and the leading ten covering 25% to 30%. Specimen: peripheral blood. These receptors all come from a woman aged 60-75 years with acute or convalescent COVID-19.

The rearrangement uses TRBV9 and TRBJ2-3; 10 positions agree with TRBD2. Trimming took 1 base from V and 5 from J; bases not matched to a gene: 7. Per germline, CDR1 SGDLS and CDR2 YYNGEE. This CDR3 contains 16 residues. The CDR3 coding sequence is TGTGCCAGCAGCGTATGGAGAGCGGGGGGGCGAGATACGCAGTATTTT. Encoded protein: CASSVWRAGGRDTQYF.

The chain uses TRBV6-2 or TRBV6-3 and TRBJ1-1; 8 bases line up with TRBD1. V dropped 4 bases and J dropped 3; count of bases not matched to a gene: 13. Germline CDR1 is MNHEY and CDR2 is SVGEGT. The CDR3 has 17 residues. CDR3 region: CASSSLLLTGEDTEAFF. The DNA of the CDR3 is TGTGCCAGCAGTTCCCTACTTTTGACAGGGGAGGACACTGAAGCTTTCTTT.

V is TRBV28 and J is TRBJ2-2; TRBD2 matches 7 bases. V lost 3 bases, J lost 6 bases, and 10 bases stayed unmatched. Germline CDR1 and CDR2: MDHEN and SYDVKM. The CDR3 runs 16 residues. In nucleotides, the CDR3 is TGTGCCAGCAGTTTTGCCTCTTCGGGAGGAGCCGGGGAGCTGTTTTTT. This translates into CASSFASSGGAGELFF.

The chain has TRBV9 and TRBJ2-5, with 8 bases identical to TRBD2. CDR1 is SGDLS, CDR2 YYNGEE, per germline. The length of the CDR3 is 16 residues. V trimming: 1 base; J trimming: 4 bases; junction bases outside the gene matches: 9. The CDR3 loop reads CASSVIEAGGRETQYF. In DNA form, the CDR3 reads TGTGCCAGCAGCGTAATAGAGGCGGGGGGCAGAGAGACCCAGTACTTC.

J is TRBJ1-5 and V is TRBV7-8, with D possibly being TRBD1 (5 bases). From germline, CDR1 is SGHVS and CDR2 FQNEAQ. The CDR3 has 14 amino acids. The V end was cut by 2 bases, the J end by 5 bases, with 10 bases between. The CDR3 here is CASSLNQGDQPQHF. The CDR3 DNA follows: TGTGCCAGCAGCTTAAACCAGGGTGATCAGCCCCAGCATTTT.

This chain links TRBV6-5 with TRBJ2-5; 11 bases map to TRBD2. Trimming removed 8 bases from V and 5 bases from J; junction bases left unmatched: 4. This CDR3 contains 13 residues. Per the germline V gene, CDR1 is MNHEY and CDR2 is SVGAGI. CDR3 residues: CASVLAGVETQYF. For the CDR3, the DNA is TGTGCCAGCGTACTAGCGGGGGTGGAGACCCAGTACTTC.

The rearrangement links TRBV12-3 or TRBV12-4 to TRBJ1-1, with D perhaps TRBD1 (6 bases). V lost 10 bases and J lost 1, with 13 bases in between. This CDR3 is built from 13 residues. In nucleotides, the CDR3 is TGTGCCATCGTCGGGACAACGAACACTGAAGCTTTCTTT. Its protein is CAIVGTTNTEAFF.

The genes are TRBV20-1 and TRBJ1-6; 7 nucleotides line up with TRBD1. CDR3 size: 17 residues. V shed 3 bases, J shed 2 bases, and the junction held 10 bases outside the gene matches. Germline loops: CDR1 DFQATT, CDR2 SNEGSKA (reference sequence). The CDR3 is CSASRRDSATYNSPLHF. DNA of the CDR3: TGCAGTGCTAGTCGACGGGACAGCGCAACCTATAATTCACCCCTCCACTTT.

The chain links TRBV6-5 to TRBJ1-2; D unclear. V gave up 2 bases and J gave up 0 bases, with 10 bases separating them. The CDR3 is made up of 15 amino acids. Looked up from germline, CDR1 is MNHEY and CDR2 is SVGAGI. CDR3 region: CASSYSRGANYGYTF. In DNA form, the CDR3 reads TGTGCCAGCAGTTACAGCCGAGGAGCTAACTATGGCTACACCTTC.

The CDR3 sequence: CASSPSGRGLNNEQFF. The CDR3 region has the DNA TGTGCCAGCAGCCCGAGTGGGCGGGGGCTTAACAATGAGCAGTTCTTC. The rearrangement links TRBV7-9 to TRBJ2-1, with D possibly being TRBD2 (7 bases). The CDR3 runs 16 residues. Trimming stripped 5 bases from V and 5 bases from J, with 19 bases between. The germline V gene has CDR1 SEHNR and CDR2 FQNEAQ (reference sequence).

Notes on this clone: This sequence may be a read error, since a much larger clone differs from it by one base. The chain combines TRBV6-5 with TRBJ1-2; possibly TRBD1 for D (6 bases). The V gene's germline CDR1 is MNHEY and CDR2 SVGAGI. The CDR3 runs to 13 residues. V was shortened by 6 bases and J by 2 bases, with 10 bases between the two germline ends. CDR3 bases: TGTGCCAGCAGCCTCACAGGGAACTATGGCTACACCTTC. Its translation is CASSLTGNYGYTF.

V gene TRBV2 combines with J gene TRBJ2-2; 9 bases fit TRBD2. The germline CDR1 and CDR2 sequences are SNHLY and FYNNEI. The junction had 4 bases not matched to a gene; V was cut back by 6 bases and J by 5 bases. The CDR3 runs to 14 residues. For the CDR3, the DNA is TGTGCCAGCAGCGGACTAGCGTTAACCGGGGAGCTGTTTTTT. Translating gives CASSGLALTGELFF. The whole variable domain, filled in from reference TRBV2 and TRBJ2-2, reads EPEVTQTPSHQVTQMGQEVILRCVPISNHLYFYWYRQILGQKVEFLVSFYNNEISEKSEIFDDQFSVERPDGSNFTLKIRSTKLEDSAMYFCASSGLALTGELFFGEGSRLTVL.

The chain couples TRBV5-6 to TRBJ1-2; possible D gene TRBD1, 5 bases. The germline V and J ends were trimmed by 0 bases and 5 bases, with 11 bases remaining between them. Looked up from germline, CDR1 is SGHDT and CDR2 is YYEEEE. There are 14 residues in the CDR3. This CDR3 is CASSLVVGAYGYTF. The CDR3 DNA reads TGTGCCAGCAGCTTGGTAGTAGGGGCGTATGGCTACACCTTC. The complete variable domain, with remaining parts taken from reference TRBV5-6 and TRBJ1-2, reads DAGVTQSPTHLIKTRGQQVTLRCSPKSGHDTVSWYQQALGQGPQFIFQYYEEEERQRGNFPDRFSGHQFPNYSSELNVNALLLGDSALYLCASSLVVGAYGYTFGSGTRLTVV.

The rearrangement joins TRBV2 to TRBJ1-6; 7 nucleotides match TRBD1. CDR1 SNHLY and CDR2 FYNNEI come from the germline V gene. The CDR3 runs to 15 residues. V lost 6 bases and J lost 8; bases outside the gene matches: 10. CDR3: CASRIRTGPYSPLHF. The CDR3 region has the DNA TGTGCCAGCAGGATTAGGACAGGACCATATTCACCCCTCCACTTT.

CDR3 loop: CASSFGGENTEAFF. The CDR3 nucleotides read TGTGCCAGCAGCTTTGGAGGAGAGAACACTGAAGCTTTCTTT. V is TRBV5-4 and J is TRBJ1-1, with no clear D. The CDR3 has 14 amino acids. Trimming removed 2 bases at V and 1 base at J, with 9 bases between. Germline loops: CDR1 SGHNT, CDR2 YYREEE (reference sequence).

The rearrangement uses TRBV15 and TRBJ1-2; D possibly corresponds to TRBD1 (6 bases). CDR1 and CDR2 from the germline V gene are LNHNV and YYDKDF (reference sequence). The V gene lost 3 bases and the J gene lost 3 bases, with 17 bases spanning the gap. The CDR3 has 16 amino acids. CDR3 in amino acids: CATSSGGALRYYGYTF. The CDR3, as DNA: TGTGCCACCAGCAGCGGGGGGGCCCTCCGGTACTATGGCTACACCTTC.

The V gene is TRBV15, the J gene TRBJ2-4; D ambiguous. CDR1 and CDR2 (germline): LNHNV, YYDKDF (reference sequence). The CDR3 contains 15 residues. V lost 5 bases and J lost 4, with 15 bases in between. The CDR3 reads CATSVARAGKNIQYF. The CDR3 DNA reads TGTGCCACCAGCGTGGCCCGTGCAGGAAAAAACATTCAGTACTTC. The full variable domain, its missing parts supplied by reference TRBV15 and TRBJ2-4, is DAMVIQNPRYQVTQFGKPVTLSCSQTLNHNVMYWYQQKSSQAPKLLFHYYDKDFNNEADTPDNFQSRRPNTSFCFLDIRSPGLGDTAMYLCATSVARAGKNIQYFGAGTRLSVL.

The V gene is TRBV19, the J gene TRBJ1-5, with D maybe TRBD1 (5 bases). This CDR3 contains 14 residues. The germline gives CDR1 LNHDA, CDR2 SQIVND (reference sequence). V lost 3 bases and J lost 4, with 10 bases in between. As DNA, the CDR3 is TGTGCCAGTAGTATCCCCAGGGTGAATCAGCCCCAGCATTTT. Translated, it gives CASSIPRVNQPQHF.

This chain links TRBV30 with TRBJ1-1; a possible D gene is TRBD1 (5 bases). Germline V gene sequence: CDR1 GTSNPN, CDR2 SVGIG (reference sequence). This CDR3 is built from 13 residues. V lost 5 bases to trimming and J lost 3 bases, with 13 bases between them. CDR3 in amino acids: CAWSSAGYTEAFF. Here the CDR3 DNA reads TGTGCCTGGTCGTCGGCAGGGTACACTGAAGCTTTCTTT.

This sequence joins TRBV4-1 and TRBJ2-7; TRBD2 matches 14 bases. Looked up from germline, CDR1 is MGHRA and CDR2 is YSYEKL. This CDR3 is 17 amino acids long. V dropped 4 bases and J dropped 1; count of bases not matched to a gene: 6. The CDR3 is CASSLGTSGGLSYEQYF. The CDR3 region has the DNA TGCGCCAGCAGCCTCGGGACTAGCGGGGGATTGTCCTACGAGCAGTACTTC.

This chain joins TRBV18 and TRBJ1-1, with 7 bases matching TRBD1. The CDR3 runs to 16 residues. V shed 3 bases and J 1 base; nucleotides not matched to a gene: 8. Germline values: CDR1 KGHSH, CDR2 LQKENI. In nucleotides, the CDR3 is TGTGCCAGCTCACCCCGACAGGGCGGGGCGAACACTGAAGCTTTCTTT. It is translated as CASSPRQGGANTEAFF.

This clone has just a few counts. Other DNA sequences from this sample encode an identical CDR3 as well. The J gene is TRBJ1-1, the V gene TRBV10-3, with D possibly being TRBD1 (6 bases). CDR3 length equals 13 residues. CDR1 and CDR2 from the germline V gene are ENHRY and SYGVKD. Trimming removed 6 bases at V and 1 base at J, with 9 bases between. CDR3 nucleotides: TGTGCCATCAGCCCGACAGGGAACACTGAAGCTTTCTTT. Its translation: CAISPTGNTEAFF.

V and J are TRBV7-9 and TRBJ1-2; D gene uncertain. The V gene lost 5 bases and the J gene lost 8 bases, with 12 bases spanning the gap. The CDR3 sequence is 12 residues long. Germline V gene sequence: CDR1 SEHNR, CDR2 FQNEAQ (reference sequence). The DNA of the CDR3 is TGTGCCAGCAGCCGGGAAGCTCGCGGCTACACCTTC. It translates to CASSREARGYTF.

The chain links TRBV4-2 to TRBJ2-3; TRBD2 might be the D (5 bases). The V and J ends lost 4 bases and 3 bases respectively, with 11 bases between them. This CDR3 is built from 14 residues. Germline V CDR1 and CDR2: LGHNA, YNFKEQ. The CDR3 region has the DNA TGTGCCAGCAGCCCCAAGGACTTAACAGATACGCAGTATTTT. Protein product: CASSPKDLTDTQYF.

The chain is built from TRBV10-1 and TRBJ1-1; D remains ambiguous. Germline loops: CDR1 WNHNN, CDR2 SYGVQD (reference sequence). The length of the CDR3 is 13 residues. Trimming shortened V by 6 bases and J by 0 bases, and 8 bases separated the two germline ends. The CDR3 is CASRIDLNTEAFF. As DNA, the CDR3 is TGCGCCAGCAGGATTGACTTGAACACTGAAGCTTTCTTT.